This TCR beta chain was documented in a study of lymphopenia after photon versus proton radiotherapy. With respect to this clone: Its specificity is not known.

Some clones are missing from TCRdb's copy, which holds only in-frame ones; the method was immunoSEQ multiplex PCR. The sample records 30,000 to 40,000 clones, over 70% being singletons. General study points: Oligoclonal CD8+ Temra expansion after nadir drove photon patients' diversity drop. Proton therapy kept repertoires fairly stable, unlike photons, which gained effector/memory cells.

Germline V gene sequence: CDR1 SEHNR, CDR2 FQNEAQ (reference sequence). CDR3 length: 15 amino acids. Trimming pared 3 bases from V and 3 bases from J, leaving 15 bases between. V gene TRBV7-9 combines with J gene TRBJ2-7, with TRBD2 as a possible D gene (5 bases). The sample here was peripheral blood, taken from a patient treated with proton-based radiotherapy. This TCR was recovered from a woman between 65 and 79 years old with pancreatic cancer. The CDR3 loop reads CASSFASGMNYEQYF. The CDR3 DNA is TGTGCCAGCAGCTTCGCCAGCGGAATGAACTACGAGCAGTACTTC.